The clone carrying this T cell receptor beta chain has more than one count but fewer than ten. The record originates from a study of blood T cell repertoires in COVID-19. Across the study: There were acute and convalescent COVID-19 samples, and they came from the United States, Italy and Spain. PBMCs, B-cell-depleted T cells, or T cells provided the cDNA or gDNA that made up the material.

Authors' methods: Estimation of nucleated cell counts relied on the amplification of reference gene primers. Sequencing was performed with immunoSEQ multiplex PCR; in TCRdb, only in-frame clones are kept and a portion is missing. V and J calls and clone size come straight from that table; D and trimming were deduced from the DNA. The sample lists 85,000 to 100,000 clones, over 60% occurring once. The sample was peripheral blood. The source of this sequence is a man aged 45-60 years who had recovered from COVID-19.

The CDR3 nucleotides are TGTGCCAGCAGCCAAGAACTAGCTCGGGGCCGTCAGTATTTT. It translates to CASSQELARGRQYF. This rearrangement joins TRBV3-1 (or the pseudogene TRBV3-2) to TRBJ2-3; perhaps TRBD2 as D (6 bases). CDR1 and CDR2 (germline): LGHDT, YNNKEL (reference sequence). CDR3 length: 14 amino acids. V dropped 0 bases and J dropped 12 bases, with 16 bases sitting between them.